These 4 T cell receptor beta chains came from one sample sequenced in a study of graft-versus-host responses after intestinal transplantation. Method: immunoSEQ multiplex PCR; TCRdb's copy keeps in-frame clones and lacks some. The table records 95,000 to 100,000 clones, about 84% of them present only once. The starting material was PBMCs, obtained 255 days after intestinal transplant. These receptors were taken from a human patient who received an intestinal transplant, so some T cells may come from the graft donor.

V and J are TRBV6-5 and TRBJ1-3, with TRBD1 matching 8 bases. This CDR3 is built from 16 residues. CDR1 and CDR2 from the germline V gene are MNHEY and SVGAGI. V lost 0 bases to trimming and J lost 4 bases; unmatched junction nucleotides: 5. The CDR3 region has the DNA TGTGCCAGCAGTTACTCTCAGGGGGCGGGCGGAAACACCATATATTTT. Translated, it gives CASSYSQGAGGNTIYF.

This clone was counted a few times. V is TRBV7-8 and J is TRBJ2-3, with 10 nucleotides matching TRBD2. Germline trimming cut 2 bases from V and 5 bases from J; bases unmatched to any gene: 7. Per germline, CDR1 SGHVS and CDR2 FQNEAQ. CDR3 size: 16 residues. CDR3 loop: CASSLSPSGGVDTQYF. The CDR3 nucleotides read TGTGCCAGCAGCTTATCGCCTAGCGGGGGTGTAGATACGCAGTATTTT.

The rearrangement links TRBV7-6 to TRBJ2-7; the D gene is possibly TRBD1 (6 bases). From germline, CDR1 is SGHVS and CDR2 FNYEAQ. V was cut by 8 bases and J by 2 bases, with 7 bases left in between. The CDR3 spans 11 residues. The CDR3 sequence: CASGTPYEQYV. The CDR3 DNA follows: TGTGCCAGCGGGACACCCTACGAGCAGTACGTC.

V usage is TRBV12-2 and J usage is TRBJ1-1. TRBV12-2 has pseudogene status. The CDR3 runs 12 residues. The chain's CDR3 is CASRPRQRGAFF. In nucleotides, the CDR3 is TGTGCAAGTCGCCCGAGACAGAGGGGAGCTTTCTTT.